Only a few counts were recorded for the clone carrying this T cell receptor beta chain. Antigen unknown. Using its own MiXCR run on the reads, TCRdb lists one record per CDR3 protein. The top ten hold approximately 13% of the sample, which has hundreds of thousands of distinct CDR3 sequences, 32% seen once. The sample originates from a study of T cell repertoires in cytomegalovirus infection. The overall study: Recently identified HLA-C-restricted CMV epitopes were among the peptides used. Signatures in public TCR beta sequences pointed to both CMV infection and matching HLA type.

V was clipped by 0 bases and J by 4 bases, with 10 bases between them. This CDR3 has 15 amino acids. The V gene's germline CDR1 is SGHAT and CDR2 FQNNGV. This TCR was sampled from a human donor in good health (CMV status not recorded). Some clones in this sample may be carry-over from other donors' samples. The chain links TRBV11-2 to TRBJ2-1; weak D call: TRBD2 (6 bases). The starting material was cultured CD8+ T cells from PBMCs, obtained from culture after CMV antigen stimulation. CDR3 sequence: CASSLEGLSYNEQFF. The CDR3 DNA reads TGTGCCAGCAGCTTAGAAGGACTATCATACAATGAGCAGTTCTTC.